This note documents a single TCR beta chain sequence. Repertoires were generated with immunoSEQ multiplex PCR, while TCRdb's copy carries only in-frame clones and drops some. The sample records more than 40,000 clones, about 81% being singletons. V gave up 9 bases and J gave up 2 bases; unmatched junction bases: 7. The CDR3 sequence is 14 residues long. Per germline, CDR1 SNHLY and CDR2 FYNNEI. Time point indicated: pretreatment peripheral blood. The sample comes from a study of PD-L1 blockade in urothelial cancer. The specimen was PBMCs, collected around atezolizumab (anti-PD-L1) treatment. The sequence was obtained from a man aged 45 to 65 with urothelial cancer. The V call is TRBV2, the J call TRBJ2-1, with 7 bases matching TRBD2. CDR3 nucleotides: TGTGCCAGTGCACGGACTAGTCCCTACAATGAGCAGTTCTTC. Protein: CASARTSPYNEQFF.